What follows describes a single TCR beta chain. Its antigen is unknown. V dropped 2 bases and J dropped 5 bases, with 15 bases sitting between them. The CDR3 runs 15 residues. Germline V gene lookup returns CDR1 ENHRY and CDR2 SYGVKD. Libraries were prepared by immunoSEQ multiplex PCR; TCRdb keeps only in-frame clonotypes and omits some of them. The table lists 110,000 to 150,000 clones, about 90% of them singletons. This entry belongs to a study of graft-versus-host responses after intestinal transplantation. Turning to the study itself: Multivisceral, liver-intestinal, or isolated intestinal transplants were received by the recipients. For approximately three years after anti-thymocyte globulin induction, all recipients took tacrolimus and steroids.

Points from the study as a whole: GvH clones surfaced in recipient marrow, some emerging earlier in ileum or blood.

The TCR was taken from a human donor who received an intestinal transplant. Sequenced here: unstimulated CD4+ T cells sorted from spleen or lymph node cells, sampled before intestinal transplant. The chain carries TRBV10-3 and TRBJ1-2; possibly TRBD1 for D (6 bases). CDR3 residues: CAISEPTGGTYGYTF. The DNA for the CDR3 is TGTGCCATCAGTGAGCCGACAGGCGGAACTTATGGCTACACCTTC.